These T cell receptor beta chains were read from a single sample in a study of T-cell reconstitution after alpha-beta-depleted transplantation in children. TCRdb recomputed calls from the PCR reads with MiXCR, one row per CDR3 protein. The sample has over 550,000 distinct CDR3 sequences, roughly a tenth seen once; the top ten hold 4%. Material: PBMCs from the stem cell graft donor, obtained from the stem cell graft. The receptors stem from a human donor who donated a stem cell graft to a child with acute myeloid leukemia. Both conserved end residues are part of each CDR3. D genes are given only for firm matches. Size is omitted from some rows. Given values are once, few, many or a class for expanded clones.

J gene | D gene | clone size | V gene | CDR3 protein | CDR3 DNA
TRBJ1-3 | NA | many | TRBV15 | CATRFGGAGGNTIYF | TGTGCCACCAGATTTGGGGGCGCGGGTGGAAACACCATATATTTT
TRBJ2-7 | TRBD2 | NA | TRBV30 | CAGELAGSIRADF | TGTGCCGGAGAACTAGCGGGAAGCATCCGCGCCGACTTC
TRBJ2-1 | NA | NA | TRBV2 | CASMGPNHNEQFF | TGTGCCAGCATGGGTCCCAATCACAATGAGCAGTTCTTC
TRBJ2-7 | NA | NA | TRBV29-1 | CSVEGTPGQYF | TGCAGCGTTGAAGGAACCCCGGGGCAGTACTTC
TRBJ2-1 | NA | many | TRBV12-3/TRBV12-4 | CASGRSPAGNEQFF | TGTGCCAGCGGGAGAAGTCCAGCGGGCAATGAGCAGTTCTTC
TRBJ2-3 | TRBD1 | many | TRBV6-2/TRBV6-3 | CASSGQGLTDTQYF | TGTGCCAGCAGCGGACAGGGGCTCACAGATACGCAGTATTTT
TRBJ2-1 | TRBD2 | NA | TRBV27 | CASNLAGLAGVHEQFF | TGTGCCAGCAACCTAGCCGGACTAGCGGGAGTCCATGAGCAGTTCTTC
TRBJ2-7 | NA | few | TRBV9 | CASSVASGGYEQYF | TGTGCCAGCAGCGTAGCAAGTGGGGGGTACGAGCAGTACTTC
TRBJ2-1 | TRBD2 | NA | TRBV25-1 | CASSEFAAGANNEQFF | TGTGCCAGCAGTGAATTTGCAGCGGGAGCGAACAATGAGCAGTTCTTC
TRBJ2-3 | TRBD2 | NA | TRBV24-1 | CATSVGREGSTDTQYF | TGTGCCACCAGTGTTGGGAGGGAGGGAAGCACAGATACGCAGTATTTT
TRBJ2-7 | NA | NA | TRBV29-1 | CSVEGRFAYEQYF | TGCAGCGTTGAGGGACGGTTCGCCTACGAGCAGTACTTC
TRBJ2-7 | TRBD2 | many | TRBV20-1 | CSASGMGGRFSHEQYF | TGCAGTGCTTCGGGTATGGGCGGGAGGTTTTCCCACGAGCAGTACTTC
TRBJ1-1 | NA | many | TRBV4-2 | CASSQDPRTNTEAFF | TGTGCCAGCAGCCAAGATCCGCGGACGAACACTGAAGCTTTCTTT
TRBJ2-1 | NA | NA | TRBV6-2/TRBV6-3 | CASSLAPPVRYNEQFF | TGTGCCAGCAGTCTGGCCCCGCCCGTCCGCTACAATGAGCAGTTCTTC
TRBJ2-7 | TRBD2 | many | TRBV12-3/TRBV12-4 | CASPRLASYYEQYF | TGTGCCAGCCCGAGACTAGCTAGTTACTACGAGCAGTACTTC
TRBJ2-5 | TRBD1 | NA | TRBV10-3 | CAISEDRALETQYF | TGTGCCATCAGCGAAGACAGGGCGCTTGAGACCCAGTACTTC
TRBJ2-7 | TRBD2 | NA | TRBV9 | CASSRLAGLSYEQYF | TGTGCCAGCAGTCGACTAGCGGGTTTATCCTACGAGCAGTACTTC
TRBJ2-1 | TRBD2 | NA | TRBV4-2 | CASSLRLAGGPLSTYNEQFF | TGTGCCAGCAGCCTACGACTAGCGGGAGGCCCCTTGTCCACGTACAATGAGCAGTTCTTC
TRBJ2-3 | NA | many | TRBV5-1 | CASSGTPGTDTQYF | TGCGCCAGCAGCGGGACCCCCGGCACAGATACGCAGTATTTT
TRBJ2-1 | TRBD2 | many | TRBV12-3/TRBV12-4 | CASSFRLAPYNEQFF | TGTGCCAGCAGTTTCAGACTAGCACCCTACAATGAGCAGTTCTTC
TRBJ1-2 | NA | few | TRBV5-1 | CASSLERSNYGYTF | TGCGCCAGCAGCTTGGAACGGAGTAACTATGGCTACACCTTC
TRBJ1-3 | NA | few | TRBV9 | CASSVATSGDTIYF | TGTGCCAGCAGCGTAGCTACGTCGGGGGACACCATATATTTT
TRBJ2-7 | NA | NA | TRBV7-2 | CASSLDRVPEQYF | TGTGCCAGCAGCTTAGATAGGGTACCCGAGCAGTACTTC
TRBJ2-1 | NA | many | TRBV5-1 | CASSFSASYNEQFF | TGCGCCAGCAGCTTTTCCGCCTCCTACAATGAGCAGTTCTTC
TRBJ1-5 | NA | NA | TRBV6-2/TRBV6-3 | CAHSWGLNQPQHF | TGTGCTCACAGTTGGGGGTTAAATCAGCCCCAGCATTTT
TRBJ1-1 | NA | NA | TRBV7-3 | CASSYLQGNEAFF | TGTGCCAGCAGCTACTTACAGGGCAATGAAGCTTTCTTT
TRBJ1-6 | TRBD1 | NA | TRBV11-2 | CASSRGQGGTWGPLHF | TGTGCCAGCAGCCGTGGACAGGGTGGGACCTGGGGACCCCTCCACTTT
TRBJ1-4 | TRBD1 | many | TRBV27 | CASRFLSTGGTEKLFF | TGTGCCAGCCGCTTCTTATCGACAGGGGGTACTGAAAAACTGTTTTTT
TRBJ2-3 | TRBD2 | many | TRBV3-1 | CASRPGLATDTQYF | TGTGCCAGCAGACCGGGACTAGCGACAGATACGCAGTATTTT
TRBJ2-7 | NA | many | TRBV2 | CASRASYEQYF | TGTGCCAGCCGCGCGAGTTACGAGCAGTACTTC
TRBJ2-7 | NA | NA | TRBV12-3/TRBV12-4 | CASGLADAYEQYF | TGTGCCAGCGGTTTAGCGGACGCCTACGAGCAGTACTTC
TRBJ2-2 | NA | many | TRBV20-1 | CSAPVLRRETGELFF | TGCAGTGCCCCAGTCCTGCGGCGGGAAACCGGGGAGCTGTTTTTT
TRBJ2-7 | TRBD2 | NA | TRBV7-4 | CASRAGQASGRVSYEQYF | TGTGCCAGCAGAGCGGGCCAGGCTAGCGGGAGAGTCTCCTACGAGCAGTACTTC